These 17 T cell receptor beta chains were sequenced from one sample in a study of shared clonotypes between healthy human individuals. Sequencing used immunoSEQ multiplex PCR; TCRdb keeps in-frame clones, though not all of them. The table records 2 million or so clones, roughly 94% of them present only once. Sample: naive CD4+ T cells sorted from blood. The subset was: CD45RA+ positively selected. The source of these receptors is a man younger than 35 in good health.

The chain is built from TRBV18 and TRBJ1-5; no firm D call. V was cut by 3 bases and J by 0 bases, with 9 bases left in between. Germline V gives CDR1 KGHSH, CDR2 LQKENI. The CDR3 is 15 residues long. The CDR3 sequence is CASSPKGSSNQPQHF. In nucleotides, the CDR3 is TGTGCCAGCTCACCTAAAGGGTCTAGCAATCAGCCCCAGCATTTT.

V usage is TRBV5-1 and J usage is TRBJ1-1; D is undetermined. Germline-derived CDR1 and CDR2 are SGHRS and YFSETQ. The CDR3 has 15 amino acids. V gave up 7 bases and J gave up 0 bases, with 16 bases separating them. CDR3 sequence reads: CASRLTAGMNTEAFF. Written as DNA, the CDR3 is TGCGCCAGCCGATTGACGGCAGGCATGAACACTGAAGCTTTCTTT.

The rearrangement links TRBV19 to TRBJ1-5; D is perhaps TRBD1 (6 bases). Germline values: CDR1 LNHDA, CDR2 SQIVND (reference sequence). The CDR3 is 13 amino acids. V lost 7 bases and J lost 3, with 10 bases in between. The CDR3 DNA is TGTGCCAGTACCCCAGGGGCCAATCAGCCCCAGCATTTT. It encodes CASTPGANQPQHF.

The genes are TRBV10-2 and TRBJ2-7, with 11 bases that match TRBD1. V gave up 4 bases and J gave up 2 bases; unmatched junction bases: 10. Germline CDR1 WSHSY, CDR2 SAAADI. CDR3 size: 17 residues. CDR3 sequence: CASSGQTGTGGAYEQYF. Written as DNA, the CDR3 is TGCGCCAGCAGTGGACAAACAGGGACAGGGGGGGCCTACGAGCAGTACTTC.

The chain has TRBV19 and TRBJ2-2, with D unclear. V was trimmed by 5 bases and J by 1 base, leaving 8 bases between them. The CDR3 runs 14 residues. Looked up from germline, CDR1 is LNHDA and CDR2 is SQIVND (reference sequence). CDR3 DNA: TGTGCCAGTAGTGACGGCCAGAACACCGGGGAGCTGTTTTTT. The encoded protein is CASSDGQNTGELFF.

CDR3 amino acids: CASSLAQASRTGELFF. CDR3 nucleotides: TGTGCCAGCAGCTTAGCTCAAGCCTCTCGGACCGGGGAGCTGTTTTTT. The genes are TRBV7-9 and TRBJ2-2; D is ambiguous. This CDR3 comprises 16 residues. Germline lookup yields CDR1 SEHNR and CDR2 FQNEAQ (reference sequence). V was trimmed by 0 bases and J by 5 bases, leaving 13 bases between them.

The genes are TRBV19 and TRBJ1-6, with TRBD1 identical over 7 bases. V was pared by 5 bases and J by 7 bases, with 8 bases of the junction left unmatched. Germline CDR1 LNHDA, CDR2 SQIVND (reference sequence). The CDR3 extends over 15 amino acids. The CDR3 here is CASSSRQGLNSPLHF. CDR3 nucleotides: TGTGCCAGTAGTTCACGACAGGGTTTAAATTCACCCCTCCACTTT.

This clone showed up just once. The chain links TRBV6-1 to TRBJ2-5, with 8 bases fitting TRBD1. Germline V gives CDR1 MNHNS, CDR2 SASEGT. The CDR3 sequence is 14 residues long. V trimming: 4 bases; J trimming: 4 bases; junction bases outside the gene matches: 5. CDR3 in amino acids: CASSVAGGGETQYF. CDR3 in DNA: TGTGCCAGCAGTGTAGCAGGGGGCGGAGAGACCCAGTACTTC.

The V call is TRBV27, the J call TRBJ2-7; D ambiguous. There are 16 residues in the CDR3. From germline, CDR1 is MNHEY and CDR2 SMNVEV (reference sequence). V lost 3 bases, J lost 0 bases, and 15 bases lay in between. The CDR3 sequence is CASSFSENSYSYEQYF. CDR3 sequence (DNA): TGTGCCAGCAGTTTCAGTGAGAATAGTTACTCCTACGAGCAGTACTTC.

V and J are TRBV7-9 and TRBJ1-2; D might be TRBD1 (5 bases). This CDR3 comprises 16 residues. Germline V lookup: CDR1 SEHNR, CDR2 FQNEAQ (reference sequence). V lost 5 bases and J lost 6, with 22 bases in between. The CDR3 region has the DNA TGTGCCAGCAGCCTTGGGCAGGGCCGTTCCGGGGATGGCTACACCTTC. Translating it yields CASSLGQGRSGDGYTF. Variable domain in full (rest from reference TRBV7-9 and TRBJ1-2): DTGVSQNPRHKITKRGQNVTFRCDPISEHNRLYWYRQTLGQGPEFLTYFQNEAQLEKSRLLSDRFSAERPKGSFSTLEIQRTEQGDSAMYLCASSLGQGRSGDGYTFGSGTRLTVV.

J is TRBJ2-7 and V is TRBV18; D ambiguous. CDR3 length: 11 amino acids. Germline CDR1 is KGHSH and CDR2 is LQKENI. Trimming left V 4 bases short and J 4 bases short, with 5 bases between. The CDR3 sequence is CASSREYEQYF. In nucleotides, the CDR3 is TGTGCCAGCTCACGGGAATACGAGCAGTACTTC.

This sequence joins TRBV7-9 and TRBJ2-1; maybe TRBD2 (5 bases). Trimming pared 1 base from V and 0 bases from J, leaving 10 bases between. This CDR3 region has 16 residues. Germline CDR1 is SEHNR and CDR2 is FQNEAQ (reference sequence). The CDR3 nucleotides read TGTGCCAGCAGCTTAGTGATGCGGGCCTCCTACAATGAGCAGTTCTTC. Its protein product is CASSLVMRASYNEQFF.

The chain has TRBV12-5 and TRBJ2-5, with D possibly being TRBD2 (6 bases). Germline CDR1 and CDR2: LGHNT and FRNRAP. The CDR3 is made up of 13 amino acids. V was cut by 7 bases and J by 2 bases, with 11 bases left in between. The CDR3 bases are TGTGCTAGTGCTCTAGCGTCTCAAGAGACCCAGTACTTC. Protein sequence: CASALASQETQYF.

The CDR3 is CASSLRGLFQPQHF. Written as DNA, the CDR3 is TGTGCCAGCAGCTTGCGTGGGCTCTTTCAGCCCCAGCATTTT. The chain links TRBV5-6 to TRBJ1-5; unclear D gene. This CDR3 comprises 14 residues. The germline CDR1 and CDR2 sequences are SGHDT and YYEEEE. V lost 1 base and J lost 6, with 11 bases in between.

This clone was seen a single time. The CDR3 loop is CASSPGQLNSPLHF. CDR3 in DNA: TGTGCCAGCAGTCCCGGACAGCTAAATTCACCCCTCCACTTT. This sequence joins TRBV27 and TRBJ1-6; D possibly corresponds to TRBD1 (6 bases). The V gene's germline CDR1 is MNHEY and CDR2 SMNVEV (reference sequence). CDR3 size: 14 residues. Trimming shortened V by 5 bases and J by 7 bases, and 12 bases separated the two germline ends.

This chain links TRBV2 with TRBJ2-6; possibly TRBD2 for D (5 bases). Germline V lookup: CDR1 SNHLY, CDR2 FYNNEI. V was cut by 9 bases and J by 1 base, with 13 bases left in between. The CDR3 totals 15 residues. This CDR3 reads CASNREGSGANVLTF. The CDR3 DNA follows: TGTGCCAGTAACCGGGAAGGGTCTGGGGCCAACGTCCTGACTTTC.

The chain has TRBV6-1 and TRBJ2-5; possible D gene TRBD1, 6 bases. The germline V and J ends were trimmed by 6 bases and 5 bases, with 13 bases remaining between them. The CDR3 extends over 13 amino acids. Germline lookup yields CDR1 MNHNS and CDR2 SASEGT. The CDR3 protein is CASRGDILETQYF. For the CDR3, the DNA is TGTGCCAGCAGGGGGGACATTTTGGAGACCCAGTACTTC.